This T cell receptor (beta chain) was profiled in a study of T cells in Graves' hyperthyroidism and ophthalmopathy. CDR1 is DFQATT and CDR2 is SNEGSKA in the germline V gene (reference sequence). The trim removed 5 bases at V and 3 bases at J, leaving 7 bases unmatched. This CDR3 spans 14 amino acids. Regions amplified from RNA transcripts were the TCR beta CDR3 regions. The HTBI primer set drove a first-round RT-PCR of the TCR CDR3. MiXCR, applied by TCRdb to the multiplex PCR reads, yields one record per CDR3 protein. In the table there are 500,000 or so distinct CDR3 sequences, roughly 18% of which are singletons.

This TCR was sampled from a woman between 18 and 29 years old with Graves' ophthalmopathy. The genes are TRBV20-1 and TRBJ1-5, with TRBD1 matching over 7 bases. Sequences were obtained from blood. This chain's CDR3 is CSAPTTGVNQPQHF. Here the CDR3 DNA reads TGCAGTGCTCCGACAACAGGGGTCAATCAGCCCCAGCATTTT.